This T cell receptor (beta chain) was profiled in a study of identical twins. Study-level results: Researchers reported excess low generation probability among twin-shared out-of-frame alpha sequences. The same donors were not followed; conclusions instead depended on cross-sectional statistical analysis.

Regarding this clonotype: Its target is not known.

The CDR3 contains 16 residues. The V gene's germline CDR1 is GTSNPN and CDR2 SVGIG (reference sequence). After removal of 0 bases from V and 1 base from J, the junction contained 1 base not matched to a gene. Via MiXCR, TCRdb re-called the 5' RACE reads, giving one row per CDR3 protein. The data hold fewer than 550,000 distinct CDR3 sequences, with roughly an eighth observed a single time. Another study also made use of these data, one on yellow fever vaccine responses in identical twins.

The sequence derives from a woman between 18 and 30 years old in good health. The rearrangement uses TRBV30 and TRBJ2-3; 13 bases map to TRBD2. Material: CD4+ T cells sorted from blood. The CDR3 DNA follows: TGTGCCTGGAGTGTAGGACTAGCGGGAGGCACAGATACGCAGTATTTT. Protein: CAWSVGLAGGTDTQYF.